The rows below give T cell receptor beta chains drawn from one sample of a study of blood T cells in healthy people across ages. TCRdb reanalysed the 5' RACE reads using MiXCR and keeps one entry per CDR3 protein. The table includes about 640,000 distinct CDR3 sequences, roughly two fifths detected once. Sequencing used blood. These receptors originate from a man at least 80 years old in good health. Both conserved end residues are part of each CDR3. D genes are given only for firm matches. The size entry is marked missing in some rows and otherwise reads once, few, many or a size class.

length: 13
size: once
V: TRBV7-9
J: TRBJ2-1
D: -
DNA: TGTGCCAGCAGCCCAGTCCTCTACAATGAGCAGTTCTTC
CDR3: CASSPVLYNEQFF

length: 15
size: few
V: TRBV15
J: TRBJ1-4
D: TRBD1
DNA: TGTGCCACCCTACAGGACAGGGCCCCTGGTGAAAAACTGTTTTTT
CDR3: CATLQDRAPGEKLFF

length: 15
size: -
V: TRBV4-2
J: TRBJ2-3
D: TRBD2
DNA: TGTGCCAGCAGCCAAGGACTAGCGGAAACAGATACGCAGTATTTT
CDR3: CASSQGLAETDTQYF

length: 12
size: few
V: TRBV7-2
J: TRBJ1-2
D: -
DNA: TGTGCCAGCAGCTTACAGGCCTATGGCTACACCTTC
CDR3: CASSLQAYGYTF

length: 14
size: few
V: TRBV7-3
J: TRBJ2-5
D: TRBD1
DNA: TGTGCCAGCAGTTACGGACAGGGTGGAGAGACCCAGTACTTC
CDR3: CASSYGQGGETQYF

length: 15
size: few
V: TRBV7-9
J: TRBJ2-2
D: -
DNA: TGTGCCAGCAATTTAGGGGGGACCCTCACCGGGGAGCTGTTTTTT
CDR3: CASNLGGTLTGELFF

length: 14
size: few
V: TRBV6-2/TRBV6-3
J: TRBJ2-7
D: -
DNA: TGTGCCAGCAGTAATACAGGACCTTCGGGGGACCAGTACTTC
CDR3: CASSNTGPSGDQYF

length: 13
size: -
V: TRBV20-1
J: TRBJ2-7
D: TRBD1
DNA: TGCAGTGCCGAAAGACAGGGCGGTTACGAGCAGTACTTC
CDR3: CSAERQGGYEQYF

length: 16
size: few
V: TRBV27
J: TRBJ2-1
D: TRBD2
DNA: TGTGCCAGCAGTTTATATAAGGTAGCGGGAGTAGGTGAGCAGTTCTTC
CDR3: CASSLYKVAGVGEQFF

length: 12
size: few
V: TRBV7-9
J: TRBJ2-7
D: -
DNA: TGTGCCAGCAGCTTCACATTACCCGAGCAGTACTTC
CDR3: CASSFTLPEQYF

length: 14
size: few
V: TRBV4-2
J: TRBJ1-1
D: -
DNA: TGTGCCAGCAGCCAAGTAGCTGAGGGGGGTGAAGCTTTCTTT
CDR3: CASSQVAEGGEAFF

length: 13
size: few
V: TRBV2
J: TRBJ2-7
D: TRBD1
DNA: TGTGCCAGCAGTGGGGACAGGGGATCCGAGCAGTACTTC
CDR3: CASSGDRGSEQYF

length: 14
size: few
V: TRBV6-2/TRBV6-3
J: TRBJ2-3
D: -
DNA: TGTGCCAGCAGACGGACAGTAGGGACAGATACGCAGTATTTT
CDR3: CASRRTVGTDTQYF

length: 13
size: -
V: TRBV10-3
J: TRBJ1-2
D: -
DNA: TGTGCCATCAAAATCGCGCCGAAGAATGGCTACACCTTC
CDR3: CAIKIAPKNGYTF

length: 15
size: many
V: TRBV20-1
J: TRBJ2-3
D: -
DNA: TGCAGTGCTAGCAGGACAGAGGGGCCCACAGATACGCAGTATTTT
CDR3: CSASRTEGPTDTQYF

length: 15
size: -
V: TRBV9
J: TRBJ1-2
D: -
DNA: TGTGCCAGCAGCCTCCGGGACGCAGAAATCTATGGCTACACCTTC
CDR3: CASSLRDAEIYGYTF

length: 17
size: few
V: TRBV7-9
J: TRBJ2-1
D: TRBD2
DNA: TGTGCCAGCAGCCCCAGGACTAGCGGGAGTCCTTATAATGAGCAGTTCTTC
CDR3: CASSPRTSGSPYNEQFF

length: 13
size: -
V: TRBV5-5
J: TRBJ1-6
D: -
DNA: TGTGCCAGCAGCTTGGAGGGTCGATCACCCCTCCACTTT
CDR3: CASSLEGRSPLHF

length: 14
size: -
V: TRBV2
J: TRBJ2-3
D: TRBD2
DNA: TGTGCCAGCAAGACTAGCGGGGGCACAGATACGCAGTATTTT
CDR3: CASKTSGGTDTQYF

length: 16
size: -
V: TRBV5-1
J: TRBJ2-3
D: -
DNA: TGCGCCAGCAGCCATAGTACAGGGACTAGCACAGATACGCAGTATTTT
CDR3: CASSHSTGTSTDTQYF

length: 15
size: -
V: TRBV27
J: TRBJ2-7
D: -
DNA: TGTGCCAGCAGTTTGTACAACCGAGGGACCTACGAGCAGTACTTC
CDR3: CASSLYNRGTYEQYF

length: 11
size: many
V: TRBV29-1
J: TRBJ2-5
D: -
DNA: TGCAGCGTTGGGACGGGAGCGAGCCAGTACTTC
CDR3: CSVGTGASQYF

length: 14
size: few
V: TRBV20-1
J: TRBJ2-3
D: TRBD2
DNA: TGCAGTGCTTACAGCGGGGTTAGCACAGATACGCAGTATTTT
CDR3: CSAYSGVSTDTQYF

length: 14
size: few
V: TRBV6-5
J: TRBJ2-1
D: -
DNA: TGTGCCAGCAGCCGCCGGGACCACTACAATGAGCAGTTCTTC
CDR3: CASSRRDHYNEQFF

length: 13
size: -
V: TRBV6-1
J: TRBJ2-5
D: -
DNA: TGTGCCAGCAGTGAACGCCAGGGGCGATGGCAGTACTTC
CDR3: CASSERQGRWQYF

length: 18
size: few
V: TRBV7-9
J: TRBJ2-3
D: TRBD2
DNA: TGTGCCAGCAGCTCCGGACTAGCGGGAGGCATTAGCACAGATACGCAGTATTTT
CDR3: CASSSGLAGGISTDTQYF

length: 13
size: -
V: TRBV3-1
J: TRBJ2-5
D: -
DNA: TGTGCCAGCAGCCAAGATGCGGGGAAGACCCAGTACTTC
CDR3: CASSQDAGKTQYF

length: 15
size: -
V: TRBV7-3
J: TRBJ2-1
D: TRBD1
DNA: TGTGCCAGCAGCTCCGGGACAGGGGCGAGCAATGAGCAGTTCTTC
CDR3: CASSSGTGASNEQFF

length: 13
size: -
V: TRBV7-9
J: TRBJ1-1
D: -
DNA: TGTGCCAGCAGCTTAGCGTCGGGGGGACGAGCTTTCTTT
CDR3: CASSLASGGRAFF

length: 14
size: few
V: TRBV20-1
J: TRBJ1-5
D: -
DNA: TGCAGTGCCCGTTCGGGAGAGCCCAATCAGCCCCAGCATTTT
CDR3: CSARSGEPNQPQHF

length: 17
size: few
V: TRBV6-2/TRBV6-3
J: TRBJ2-7
D: TRBD2
DNA: TGTGCCAGCAGTTGGCGAGCGGGAGGCTCCCCCACCTACGAGCAGTACTTC
CDR3: CASSWRAGGSPTYEQYF

length: 14
size: -
V: TRBV20-1
J: TRBJ2-1
D: -
DNA: TGCAGTGCTAATTTAGGGCACCGGATGGGAAAGCAGTTCTTC
CDR3: CSANLGHRMGKQFF

length: 15
size: once
V: TRBV9
J: TRBJ2-1
D: -
DNA: TGTGCCAGCACCCTTAATTACTCTTTTGGGAATGAGCAGTTCTTC
CDR3: CASTLNYSFGNEQFF

length: 16
size: -
V: TRBV14
J: TRBJ2-5
D: TRBD1
DNA: TGTGCCAGCAGCCAAGAGCCGACAGGGTTCGGTGAGACCCAGTACTTC
CDR3: CASSQEPTGFGETQYF

length: 16
size: few
V: TRBV11-2
J: TRBJ1-2
D: -
DNA: TGTGCCAGCAGCTTTCGACCGACAGCTGCTAACTATGGCTACACCTTC
CDR3: CASSFRPTAANYGYTF

length: 14
size: -
V: TRBV5-1
J: TRBJ2-7
D: -
DNA: TGCGCCAGCAGCGCAGCACAGAGTCGGAATGAGCAGTACTTC
CDR3: CASSAAQSRNEQYF

length: 16
size: few
V: TRBV6-5
J: TRBJ2-5
D: TRBD2
DNA: TGTGCCAGCAGTTACCACTCCGGGACTAGCAGGGAGACCCAGTACTTC
CDR3: CASSYHSGTSRETQYF

length: 15
size: -
V: TRBV20-1
J: TRBJ2-3
D: TRBD1
DNA: TGCAGTGCTAAAGAATGGGACAGGGTCACAGATACGCAGTATTTT
CDR3: CSAKEWDRVTDTQYF

length: 12
size: many
V: TRBV29-1
J: TRBJ2-1
D: -
DNA: TGCAGCGTGGAGCCCCCCACGGGACAGCAGTTCTTC
CDR3: CSVEPPTGQQFF

length: 14
size: -
V: TRBV6-2/TRBV6-3
J: TRBJ2-7
D: TRBD2
DNA: TGTGCCAGCAGTGGACTAGCGGGCTCCTACGAGCAGTACTTC
CDR3: CASSGLAGSYEQYF

length: 15
size: few
V: TRBV20-1
J: TRBJ2-3
D: TRBD1
DNA: TGCAGTGCTAGAACTATGACAGGGAGCACAGATACGCAGTATTTT
CDR3: CSARTMTGSTDTQYF

length: 15
size: -
V: TRBV20-1
J: TRBJ2-1
D: TRBD2
DNA: TGCAGTGCTAGAAGACTAGCGGTCTCCTACAATGAGCAGTTCTTC
CDR3: CSARRLAVSYNEQFF

length: 13
size: -
V: TRBV5-6
J: TRBJ1-2
D: -
DNA: TGTGCCAGCAGCTTGAAGGGTTTGAAAGGCTACACCTTC
CDR3: CASSLKGLKGYTF